The clone carrying this TCR beta chain was seen many times. Antigen: not known. This sample was taken from a study of T cells in Graves' hyperthyroidism and ophthalmopathy. General study points: Prediction of ophthalmopathy progression came a median roughly 6.7 months pre-onset.

Each person with ophthalmopathy scored at least 3 on the Clinical Activity Score, reached NOSPECS grade 4 or higher, and had been ill under 3 months. Those patients with uncontrolled infection, other autoimmune disease, pregnancy or lactation were excluded. The authors obtained PBMCs from 10 ml of fresh peripheral blood. Amplified TCR beta CDR3 regions came from RNA transcripts. HTBI primers were employed in a first-round RT-PCR of the TCR CDR3. Using its own MiXCR run on the multiplex PCR reads, TCRdb lists one record per CDR3 protein. The sample has 500,000 or so distinct CDR3 sequences; about 16% are singletons. The CDR3 consists of 14 residues. The germline gives CDR1 DFQATT, CDR2 SNEGSKA (reference sequence). V shed 3 bases and J shed 3 bases, with 15 bases lying between them.

This receptor was obtained from a woman aged 30 to 39 with Graves' ophthalmopathy. This chain connects TRBV20-1 to TRBJ2-7; TRBD1 or TRBD2 may be the D gene (5 bases each). Sequenced input: blood. CDR3 sequence (DNA): TGCAGTGCTAGTGGGGTGGGGGAGTACTACGAGCAGTACTTC. It specifies CSASGVGEYYEQYF.